This T cell receptor beta chain derives from a study of blood T cell repertoires in COVID-19. V gave up 1 base and J gave up 3 bases; unmatched junction bases: 12. CDR1 MNHEY and CDR2 SMNVEV come from the germline V gene (reference sequence). The CDR3 length is 17 residues. Using immunoSEQ multiplex PCR, the repertoire was profiled, and TCRdb retains in-frame clones only, with some absent. The sample has around 41,000 clones; 90% are singletons. The TCR originated in a human donor in a cohort sampled during active COVID-19. The chain employs TRBV27 and TRBJ2-7; the match to TRBD2 covers 7 bases. Sequencing input: peripheral blood. The CDR3 DNA is TGTGCCAGCAGTTTATTCGGGTCTAGCGGACAATTCTACGAGCAGTACTTC. This sequence encodes CASSLFGSSGQFYEQYF.